A single sample is the source of the 29 T cell receptor beta chains below, sequenced in a study of T cell repertoires in cytomegalovirus infection. TCRdb independently ran MiXCR on the reads; one entry per CDR3 protein. The top ten hold around 13% of the sample, which has about 310,000 distinct CDR3 sequences, 17% seen once. Input material: PBMCs. Receptor source: a human donor in good health (CMV status not recorded). Some clones in this sample may be carry-over from other donors' samples.

Ten or more counts support this clonotype. This chain links TRBV27 with TRBJ1-5, with D tentatively TRBD1 (5 bases). Trimming removed 1 base from V and 9 bases from J, with 13 bases in between. The length of the CDR3 is 14 residues. Germline values: CDR1 MNHEY, CDR2 SMNVEV (reference sequence). CDR3 protein: CASSLFGVGTPQHF. CDR3 sequence (DNA): TGTGCCAGCAGTTTATTTGGGGTAGGGACGCCCCAGCATTTT.

Only a few counts were recorded for this clonotype. CDR3: CASSHRPRGETQYF. The CDR3 nucleotides are TGTGCCAGCAGCCATCGTCCGAGAGGGGAGACCCAGTACTTC. The V gene is TRBV14, the J gene TRBJ2-5, with a tentative D call TRBD2 (5 bases). The CDR3 is 14 amino acids. Germline-derived CDR1 and CDR2 are SGHDN and FVKESK. V was pared by 3 bases and J by 5 bases, with 13 bases between.

This clonotype appeared a few times. V and J are TRBV20-1 and TRBJ2-4; a weak D match, TRBD2 (6 bases). V dropped 1 base and J dropped 2 bases, with 12 bases sitting between them. Looked up from germline, CDR1 is DFQATT and CDR2 is SNEGSKA (reference sequence). CDR3 size: 15 residues. The CDR3: CSARAWGETKNIQYF. For the CDR3, the DNA is TGCAGTGCTAGAGCCTGGGGGGAAACCAAAAACATTCAGTACTTC.

The chain links TRBV6-1 to TRBJ2-2, with no clear D. Germline-derived CDR1 and CDR2 are MNHNS and SASEGT. V was clipped by 5 bases and J by 0 bases, with 16 bases between them. The CDR3 covers 17 residues. This CDR3 reads CASSSVLIGSNTGELFF. Written as DNA, the CDR3 is TGTGCCAGCAGTTCAGTCTTAATAGGGTCGAACACCGGGGAGCTGTTTTTT.

The rearrangement links TRBV2 to TRBJ2-1, with 11 nucleotides matching TRBD2. V was pared by 6 bases and J by 4 bases, with 5 bases of the junction left unmatched. Germline V lookup: CDR1 SNHLY, CDR2 FYNNEI. The length of the CDR3 is 15 residues. The DNA of the CDR3 is TGTGCCAGCAGGCCCGGGACTAGCGGTTACAATGAGCAGTTCTTC. The encoded protein is CASRPGTSGYNEQFF.

This clonotype was found many times. The chain has TRBV7-2 and TRBJ2-3; the D is unclear. This CDR3 has 14 amino acids. CDR1 and CDR2 from the germline V gene are SGHTA and FQGNSA. Between the trimmed V and J ends, which lost 3 bases and 0 bases, there was a span of 7 bases. The CDR3: CASSFYGSTDTQYF. The CDR3 nucleotides are TGTGCCAGCAGCTTTTACGGTAGCACAGATACGCAGTATTTT.

This clonotype was picked up many times. V gene TRBV6-2 or TRBV6-3 combines with J gene TRBJ2-7, with 10 bases aligning to TRBD2. The germline V gene encodes CDR1 MNHEY and CDR2 SVGEGT. Trimming cost V 6 bases and J 2 bases; bases outside gene matches: 10. The CDR3 spans 16 residues. The CDR3 loop is CASSKQTSGTPYEQYF. CDR3 nucleotides: TGTGCCAGCAGCAAACAAACTAGCGGGACTCCCTACGAGCAGTACTTC.

This chain connects TRBV6-8 to TRBJ2-5, with 7 bases aligning to TRBD2. Trimming removed 2 bases from V and 4 bases from J; junction bases left unmatched: 7. Germline CDR1 is MNHGY and CDR2 is SAAAGT. CDR3 size: 15 residues. The CDR3 is CASSYGGGRGETQYF. The CDR3 DNA is TGTGCCAGCAGTTACGGGGGGGGTCGAGGAGAGACCCAGTACTTC.

The chain joins TRBV20-1 to TRBJ1-2; a possible D gene is TRBD1 (5 bases). This CDR3 comprises 15 residues. Trimming shortened V by 1 base and J by 0 bases, and 12 bases separated the two germline ends. CDR1 is DFQATT and CDR2 is SNEGSKA in the germline V gene (reference sequence). The CDR3 DNA reads as TGCAGTGCTAGAGGGGACCGGACCGCTAACTATGGCTACACCTTC. Encoded protein: CSARGDRTANYGYTF.

The table lists this clonotype with many counts. This sequence joins TRBV28 and TRBJ1-5, with D perhaps TRBD1 (5 bases). V lost 5 bases and J lost 2, with 13 bases in between. This CDR3 is 15 amino acids long. Germline V gives CDR1 MDHEN, CDR2 SYDVKM. The DNA for the CDR3 is TGTGCCAGCAGTCCTCGTGGGGGGGGCAATCAGCCCCAGCATTTT. This translates into CASSPRGGGNQPQHF.

As for this clonotype: A much larger clone is a single base away; this may be a read error. This chain links TRBV4-1 with TRBJ1-1; 7 bases align to TRBD1. Germline V gene data show CDR1 as MGHRA and CDR2 as YSYEKL. This CDR3 region has 17 residues. CDR3 DNA sequence: TGCGCCAGCAGCCAAGGACAGGGCACTAAAATGAACATTGAAGCTTTCTTT. Translation: CASSQGQGTKMNIEAFF.

This clonotype was observed at least ten times. The DNA of the CDR3 is TGTGCCAGCAGCTTAGAAGCCGTTACTGCCACCTACGAGCAGTACTTC. This encodes CASSLEAVTATYEQYF. The chain is built from TRBV7-8 and TRBJ2-7, with D unresolved. The germline V gene encodes CDR1 SGHVS and CDR2 FQNEAQ. The CDR3 is 16 amino acids. V gave up 1 base and J gave up 2 bases, with 15 bases separating them.

This sequence joins TRBV19 and TRBJ2-1; unclear D gene. The ends were cut back, 3 bases at V and 7 bases at J, with 16 bases in the middle. There are 15 residues in the CDR3. Germline V gene data show CDR1 as LNHDA and CDR2 as SQIVND (reference sequence). The CDR3 region is CASSIDLGPQNEQFF. The CDR3 DNA reads as TGTGCCAGTAGTATTGATCTAGGGCCCCAGAATGAGCAGTTCTTC.

The chain links TRBV7-2 to TRBJ2-7; the D is unclear. Germline CDR1 SGHTA, CDR2 FQGNSA. CDR3 size: 13 residues. V lost 5 bases, J lost 3 bases, and 11 bases lay in between. The CDR3: CASSTRTNYEQYF. The CDR3 nucleotides are TGTGCCAGCAGCACCAGGACCAACTACGAGCAGTACTTC.

This clonotype has more than one count but fewer than ten. CDR3 sequence (DNA): TGTGCCAGCAACAAAATCCCGGGGAGGACTGAAGCTTTCTTT. It specifies CASNKIPGRTEAFF. V is TRBV7-2 and J is TRBJ1-1, with no clear D. Germline CDR1 SGHTA, CDR2 FQGNSA. The CDR3 has 14 residues. V lost 7 bases to trimming and J lost 5 bases, with 17 bases between them.

V and J are TRBV3-1 and TRBJ1-1; maybe TRBD1 (6 bases). The CDR3 loop spans 13 amino acids. Per the germline V gene, CDR1 is LGHDT and CDR2 is YNNKEL (reference sequence). V gave up 3 bases and J gave up 6 bases, with 11 bases separating them. Written as DNA, the CDR3 is TGTGCCAGCAGCCAGTATGGGGGCCCTGAAGCTTTCTTT. It encodes CASSQYGGPEAFF.

This clonotype was detected a few times. The chain employs TRBV2 and TRBJ2-3; 12 bases agree with TRBD2. J gave up 0 bases and V 6 bases, and 4 bases lay outside the gene matches. CDR1 SNHLY and CDR2 FYNNEI come from the germline V gene. The CDR3 has 16 amino acids. The DNA for the CDR3 is TGTGCCAGCAGGGAACTAGCGGGGGGTAGCACAGATACGCAGTATTTT. It specifies CASRELAGGSTDTQYF.

In this sample, this clonotype turned up many times. CDR3 amino acids: CASSYTDRYNSPLHF. The DNA for the CDR3 is TGTGCCAGCAGCTATACGGACAGATATAATTCACCCCTCCACTTT. The chain combines TRBV7-2 with TRBJ1-6; a weak D match, TRBD1 (6 bases). CDR1 is SGHTA and CDR2 is FQGNSA in the germline V gene. This CDR3 is 15 amino acids long. V lost 4 bases to trimming and J lost 4 bases, with 11 bases between them.

On this clonotype: With a much larger clone just one base away, this may be a read error. The CDR3 sequence is CASSVLPTGAIGANVLTF. The CDR3 DNA reads TGTGCCAGCAGCGTGCTTCCGACAGGGGCGATTGGGGCCAACGTCCTGACTTTC. The chain uses TRBV7-3 and TRBJ2-6; 8 nucleotides match TRBD1. The CDR3 sequence is 18 residues long. With 5 bases clipped from V and 3 bases from J, the junction kept 12 bases outside the gene matches. Per germline, CDR1 SGHTA and CDR2 FQGTGA. Full variable domain (remainder filled in from reference TRBV7-3 and TRBJ2-6): GAGVSQTPSNKVTEKGKYVELRCDPISGHTALYWYRQSLGQGPEFLIYFQGTGAADDSGLPNDRFFAVRPEGSVSTLKIQRTERGDSAVYLCASSVLPTGAIGANVLTFGAGSRLTVL.

This clonotype was seen many times. J is TRBJ2-3 and V is TRBV7-2; 10 nucleotides agree with TRBD2. V lost 1 base to trimming and J lost 5 bases; unmatched junction nucleotides: 6. Germline CDR1 and CDR2: SGHTA and FQGNSA. This CDR3 spans 16 amino acids. The DNA of the CDR3 is TGTGCCAGCAGCTTAGATCCTAGCGGGGGTGTAGATACGCAGTATTTT. It yields the protein CASSLDPSGGVDTQYF.

This clonotype turned up a few times. The V gene is TRBV3-1, the J gene TRBJ2-5, with 8 bases aligning to TRBD1. CDR1 is LGHDT, CDR2 YNNKEL, per germline (reference sequence). The CDR3 covers 17 residues. J gave up 0 bases and V 4 bases, and 10 bases lay outside the gene matches. DNA of the CDR3: TGTGCCAGCAGCCCGAATCTGGACAGGGCCGACCAAGAGACCCAGTACTTC. Its protein product is CASSPNLDRADQETQYF.

This clonotype was observed at least ten times. The rearrangement links TRBV2 to TRBJ2-7; 7 bases are a match to TRBD1. V was pared by 3 bases and J by 0 bases, with 5 bases of the junction left unmatched. CDR1 is SNHLY, CDR2 FYNNEI, per germline. The CDR3 spans 15 residues. Here the CDR3 DNA reads TGTGCCAGCAGTGAGCCCGGGACAGCCTCCTACGAGCAGTACTTC. It yields the protein CASSEPGTASYEQYF. The full variable domain, with the rest looked up from reference TRBV2 and TRBJ2-7, is EPEVTQTPSHQVTQMGQEVILRCVPISNHLYFYWYRQILGQKVEFLVSFYNNEISEKSEIFDDQFSVERPDGSNFTLKIRSTKLEDSAMYFCASSEPGTASYEQYFGPGTRLTVT.

This chain links TRBV5-5 with TRBJ1-1, with a possible D match to TRBD1 (6 bases). Trimming stripped 7 bases from V and 7 bases from J, with 17 bases between. The CDR3 covers 13 residues. The germline V gene encodes CDR1 SGHKS and CDR2 YYEKEE (reference sequence). The CDR3 DNA sequence: TGTGCCAGCTACTCGTGGGGGCAGGTTGAAGCTTTCTTT. This sequence encodes CASYSWGQVEAFF. The complete variable domain, with remaining parts taken from reference TRBV5-5 and TRBJ1-1, reads DAGVTQSPTHLIKTRGQQVTLRCSPISGHKSVSWYQQVLGQGPQFIFQYYEKEERGRGNFPDRFSARQFPNYSSELNVNALLLGDSALYLCASYSWGQVEAFFGQGTRLTVV.

The V and J genes are TRBV20-1 and TRBJ2-1; TRBD2 aligns across 10 bases. Losses at the gene ends were 5 bases for V and 8 bases for J; bases not matched to a gene: 12. Germline-derived CDR1 and CDR2 are DFQATT and SNEGSKA (reference sequence). This CDR3 contains 15 residues. The CDR3 DNA follows: TGCAGTGCTTTCCAAGCGGGGGGGCCTGGGGATGAGCAGTTCTTC. It encodes CSAFQAGGPGDEQFF.

This chain uses TRBV2 with TRBJ2-7, with D perhaps TRBD1 or TRBD2 (5 bases each). CDR1 is SNHLY, CDR2 FYNNEI, per germline. V gave up 10 bases and J gave up 3 bases, with 16 bases separating them. CDR3 length equals 13 residues. The CDR3 loop reads CATAGTVFYEQYF. DNA for the CDR3: TGTGCCACGGCCGGGACGGTATTCTACGAGCAGTACTTC.

Concerning this clonotype: At one boundary the junction diverges from the germline segment, which might be a read error. The chain uses TRBV7-2 and TRBJ2-3, with D perhaps TRBD1 or TRBD2 (5 bases each). Germline-derived CDR1 and CDR2 are SGHTA and FQGNSA. The CDR3 totals 15 residues. In nucleotides, the CDR3 is TGTGCCAGCAGCTTAGAGGGGACCTTCACCGATACGCCGTATTTT. As protein: CASSLEGTFTDTPYF.

This rearrangement joins TRBV6-5 to TRBJ2-7, with D possibly matching TRBD2 (5 bases). Between the trimmed V and J ends, which lost 2 bases and 6 bases, there was a span of 11 bases. Germline V gene lookup returns CDR1 MNHEY and CDR2 SVGAGI. This CDR3 is 13 amino acids long. As DNA, the CDR3 is TGTGCCAGCAGTTACGATGGGAGCCTCGAGCAGTACTTC. This codes for CASSYDGSLEQYF.

The chain couples TRBV5-8 to TRBJ1-6; TRBD1 might be the D (6 bases). Germline V lookup: CDR1 SGHTS, CDR2 YDEGEE. The CDR3 length is 17 residues. V gave up 5 bases and J gave up 7 bases, with 22 bases separating them. CDR3: CASSYGGQTRSNSPLHF. The CDR3 coding sequence is TGTGCCAGCAGTTACGGGGGGCAGACCCGCTCAAATTCACCCCTCCACTTT. The whole variable domain, filled in from reference TRBV5-8 and TRBJ1-6, reads EAGVTQSPTHLIKTRGQQATLRCSPISGHTSVYWYQQALGLGLQFLLWYDEGEERNRGNFPPRFSGRQFPNYSSELNVNALELEDSALYLCASSYGGQTRSNSPLHFGNGTRLTVT.

This CDR3 is CASSSTSGGYTDTQYF. CDR3 bases: TGTGCCAGCAGTTCCACTAGCGGGGGGTACACAGATACGCAGTATTTT. The chain links TRBV28 to TRBJ2-3, with 12 bases fitting TRBD2. The CDR3 runs 16 residues. The V gene's germline CDR1 is MDHEN and CDR2 SYDVKM. With 4 bases clipped from V and 2 bases from J, the junction kept 4 bases outside the gene matches.